This T cell receptor (beta chain) was obtained from a study of T cells in Graves' hyperthyroidism and ophthalmopathy. Study information: Once the initial diagnosis was made, peripheral blood was obtained before any treatment.

Concerning this clonotype: What it binds is not known. A read error may be the cause here, since a much bigger clone is one base away.

Researchers amplified the TCR beta CDR3 regions from RNA transcripts. Using the HTBI primer set, a first-round RT-PCR was run on the TCR CDR3. TCRdb processed the multiplex PCR reads anew with MiXCR; each CDR3 protein has one entry. Of approximately 400,000 distinct CDR3 sequences in the sample, around an eighth were seen once. Germline V gene data show CDR1 as MNHEY and CDR2 as SMNVEV (reference sequence). The CDR3 contains 15 residues. The study's findings and limits: Stable hyperthyroidism was told apart from ophthalmopathy by a model built on 13 V-J features.

The chain is built from TRBV27 and TRBJ2-3; 7 bases map to TRBD2. The sample taken for sequencing was blood. The sequence was obtained from a man aged 30-40 years with Graves' hyperthyroidism that later progressed to Graves' ophthalmopathy. For the CDR3, the DNA is TGTACCAGCAGGCCGGGACTATCGTACAGAGATACGCAGTATTTT. This codes for CTSRPGLSYRDTQYF.